One sample yielded the 32 T cell receptor beta chains listed below, sequenced in a study of blood T cells in healthy people across ages. A J-beta primer mix and a sample-barcoded 5' primer were used in a second PCR of roughly 6 to 11 cycles. TCRdb reanalysed the 5' RACE reads using MiXCR and keeps one entry per CDR3 protein. The sample gives 710,000 or so distinct CDR3 sequences, about 34% of which show up once; approximately 15% is in the top ten. The sequenced material came from blood. The receptors stem from a woman of 80 years or more in good health.

This clonotype was found a few times. This sequence joins TRBV5-6 and TRBJ2-2, with 9 bases matching TRBD1. The CDR3 covers 14 residues. Germline CDR1 is SGHDT and CDR2 is YYEEEE. J was trimmed by 5 bases and V by 3 bases; bases with no gene match: 2. This CDR3 reads CASSWTGETGELFF. DNA of the CDR3: TGTGCCAGCAGCTGGACAGGGGAAACCGGGGAGCTGTTTTTT.

This clonotype has a count of ten or more. The J gene is TRBJ1-2, the V gene TRBV6-5; 8 bases are a match to TRBD1. Losses at the gene ends were 6 bases for V and 0 bases for J; bases not matched to a gene: 3. Germline V gene lookup returns CDR1 MNHEY and CDR2 SVGAGI. The CDR3 totals 14 residues. In nucleotides, the CDR3 is TGTGCCAGCAGGGGACAGGTTCCTAACTATGGCTACACCTTC. Translating gives CASRGQVPNYGYTF.

This clonotype was observed at least ten times. The V gene is TRBV29-1, the J gene TRBJ1-2; D is possibly TRBD1 (6 bases). This CDR3 has 14 residues. Deletions cut 4 bases from V and 3 bases from J, with 15 bases between. Germline values: CDR1 SQVTM, CDR2 ANQGSEA. The CDR3 protein is CSVAAGAYDYGYTF. As DNA, the CDR3 is TGCAGCGTTGCGGCAGGGGCGTACGACTATGGCTACACCTTC.

This chain joins TRBV30 and TRBJ2-1; D call uncertain. The CDR3 consists of 15 residues. From germline, CDR1 is GTSNPN and CDR2 SVGIG (reference sequence). With 0 bases removed from V and 9 bases from J, the gap between germline ends came to 18 bases. This chain's CDR3 is CAWSVRARERREQFF. CDR3 DNA sequence: TGTGCCTGGAGTGTACGGGCCCGCGAGAGGCGTGAGCAGTTCTTC. The entire variable domain, with the rest obtained from reference TRBV30 and TRBJ2-1, is as follows: SQTIHQWPATLVQPVGSPLSLECTVEGTSNPNLYWYRQAAGRGLQLLFYSVGIGQISSEVPQNLSASRPQDRQFILSSKKLLLSDSGFYLCAWSVRARERREQFFGPGTRLTVL.

This clonotype was observed at least ten times. The chain joins TRBV2 to TRBJ2-1; tentative D call: TRBD1 (5 bases). Germline CDR1 SNHLY, CDR2 FYNNEI. The V and J ends lost 10 bases and 5 bases respectively, with 18 bases between them. The CDR3 length is 14 residues. CDR3 nucleotide sequence: TGTGCCACATCCAGGGTAGGGCGCAACAATGAGCAGTTCTTC. It specifies CATSRVGRNNEQFF.

This clonotype was seen a few times. V usage is TRBV16 and J usage is TRBJ1-2; 7 nucleotides match TRBD1. Looked up from germline, CDR1 is KGHSY and CDR2 is FQNENV. This CDR3 is built from 15 residues. The ends lost 0 bases at V and 6 bases at J; junction bases unmatched: 7. The DNA of the CDR3 is TGTGCCAGCAGCCAATCGAGGTCAGGGGGACATGGCTACACCTTC. Amino acid sequence: CASSQSRSGGHGYTF.

Ten or more counts support this clonotype. The chain couples TRBV2 to TRBJ2-1; TRBD2 aligns across 9 bases. The germline V gene encodes CDR1 SNHLY and CDR2 FYNNEI. The CDR3 totals 15 residues. V dropped 6 bases and J dropped 8; count of bases not matched to a gene: 11. The CDR3 coding sequence is TGTGCCAGCAGAGATATGCGGGGGGGCGGCGATGAGCAGTTCTTC. Residues: CASRDMRGGGDEQFF.

The chain is built from TRBV5-1 and TRBJ2-5; TRBD1 matches 8 bases. Germline V gene sequence: CDR1 SGHRS, CDR2 YFSETQ. Trimming at V came to 7 bases and at J to 11 bases, leaving 19 bases not matched to a gene. The CDR3 sequence is 15 residues long. The CDR3 region has the DNA TGCGCCAGCTCCGATTGGGGCAGGGGGCGCAATGAGCAGTACTTC. Amino acid sequence: CASSDWGRGRNEQYF.

This clonotype was found many times. This chain connects TRBV20-1 to TRBJ2-7; 8 nucleotides agree with TRBD2. The CDR3 is 15 residues long. V was pared by 0 bases and J by 2 bases, with 6 bases of the junction left unmatched. Germline loops: CDR1 DFQATT, CDR2 SNEGSKA (reference sequence). CDR3 coding DNA: TGCAGTGCTAGAGATATCGGGGGGGCGGCCTACGAGCAGTACTTC. Protein sequence: CSARDIGGAAYEQYF.

A remark on this clonotype: Possible read error: a much larger clone is one base away. The V call is TRBV6-5, the J call TRBJ2-5; TRBD1 agrees at 9 bases. TRBJ2-7 explains the end of the DNA better; the J call may be wrong. The CDR3 runs to 14 residues. CDR1 and CDR2 (germline): MNHEY, SVGAGI. The DNA of the CDR3 is TGTGCCTGCAGCCGGGGACAGGGCTACGGCGAGCAGTACTTC. It translates to CACSRGQGYGEQYF.

This chain joins TRBV6-1 and TRBJ2-6; possibly TRBD1 for D (5 bases). The ends were cut back, 2 bases at V and 4 bases at J, with 12 bases in the middle. Germline V CDR1 and CDR2: MNHNS, SASEGT. This CDR3 is built from 16 residues. CDR3 sequence reads: CASSEIWGGGANVLTF. As DNA, the CDR3 is TGTGCCAGCAGTGAAATCTGGGGCGGAGGGGCCAACGTCCTGACTTTC.

This clonotype was recorded many times. The chain links TRBV3-1 to TRBJ2-5; 7 bases align to TRBD1. CDR1 and CDR2 (germline): LGHDT, YNNKEL (reference sequence). Losses at the gene ends were 5 bases for V and 2 bases for J; bases not matched to a gene: 2. The CDR3 spans 13 residues. CDR3: CASSMGQQETQYF. CDR3 coding DNA: TGTGCCAGCAGCATGGGACAGCAAGAGACCCAGTACTTC.

V gene TRBV12-3 or TRBV12-4 combines with J gene TRBJ1-5; a weak D match, TRBD1 (5 bases). The V end was cut by 5 bases, the J end by 4 bases, with 9 bases between. The CDR3 extends over 13 amino acids. The DNA for the CDR3 is TGTGCCAGCAGTCGGACAAGAAATCAGCCCCAGCATTTT. This gives the protein CASSRTRNQPQHF.

In its sample, this clonotype was seen many times. The chain is built from TRBV20-1 and TRBJ2-1; 13 nucleotides align to TRBD2. V trimming: 6 bases; J trimming: 6 bases; junction bases outside the gene matches: 5. There are 14 residues in the CDR3. Germline assignment: CDR1 DFQATT and CDR2 SNEGSKA (reference sequence). The CDR3 DNA sequence: TGCAGTGCGATCGGGACTAGCGGGACCAATGAGCAGTTCTTC. It encodes CSAIGTSGTNEQFF.

This clonotype was seen ten or more times. The gene calls are TRBV15 and TRBJ2-1; D unresolved. This CDR3 region has 14 residues. The V gene's germline CDR1 is LNHNV and CDR2 YYDKDF (reference sequence). V lost 3 bases to trimming and J lost 0 bases, with 6 bases between them. The CDR3 loop reads CATSSESSYNEQFF. CDR3 bases: TGTGCCACCAGCAGCGAGAGCTCCTACAATGAGCAGTTCTTC.

At least ten counts were recorded for this clonotype. The DNA of the CDR3 is TGTGCCAGCAGCTTGGGTAGGGGAGGTAATCAGCCCCAGCATTTT. This translates into CASSLGRGGNQPQHF. This rearrangement joins TRBV7-8 to TRBJ1-5; maybe TRBD1 (5 bases). The CDR3 totals 15 residues. CDR1 and CDR2 (germline): SGHVS, FQNEAQ. V lost 3 bases to trimming and J lost 4 bases, with 13 bases between them.

This clonotype was detected ten times or more. The chain combines TRBV7-2 with TRBJ2-3; unclear D gene. Looked up from germline, CDR1 is SGHTA and CDR2 is FQGNSA. Trimming left V 5 bases short and J 2 bases short, with 11 bases between. This CDR3 is built from 14 residues. The DNA of the CDR3 is TGTGCCAGCAGCCTCGCCCATCCCACAGATACGCAGTATTTT. As protein: CASSLAHPTDTQYF.

This clonotype was detected many times. The chain couples TRBV28 to TRBJ2-3; 10 nucleotides agree with TRBD2. Trimming at V came to 4 bases and at J to 3 bases, leaving 7 bases not matched to a gene. Looked up from germline, CDR1 is MDHEN and CDR2 is SYDVKM. The CDR3 is 16 residues long. In nucleotides, the CDR3 is TGTGCCAGCAGTTCGCCTAGCGGGGGCCAAACAGATACGCAGTATTTT. This gives the protein CASSSPSGGQTDTQYF.

A word on this clonotype: This may be a read error: a much more frequent sequence differs by one nucleotide. The chain joins TRBV7-2 to TRBJ2-5; 11 nucleotides match TRBD1. Germline V gene lookup returns CDR1 SGHTA and CDR2 FQGNSA. With V trimmed by 2 bases and J by 9 bases, 5 bases remained unmatched. There are 14 residues in the CDR3. The CDR3 sequence: CASSLSGQGEAQYF. CDR3 coding DNA: TGTGCCAGCAGCTTATCGGGACAGGGGGAGGCCCAGTACTTC. The full variable domain, with the rest looked up from reference TRBV7-2 and TRBJ2-5, is GAGVSQSPSNKVTEKGKDVELRCDPISGHTALYWYRQSLGQGLEFLIYFQGNSAPDKSGLPSDRFSAERTGGSVSTLTIQRTQQEDSAVYLCASSLSGQGEAQYFGPGTRLLVL.

The rearrangement links TRBV11-2 to TRBJ2-3; no firm D call. V shed 5 bases and J shed 1 base, with 13 bases lying between them. The CDR3 length is 15 residues. Germline V gives CDR1 SGHAT, CDR2 FQNNGV. The CDR3: CASSPGPYRTDTQYF. Here the CDR3 DNA reads TGTGCCAGCAGCCCCGGGCCTTACCGCACAGATACGCAGTATTTT.

The rearrangement joins TRBV20-1 to TRBJ2-5; 8 bases fit TRBD2. V was pared by 3 bases and J by 4 bases, with 7 bases of the junction left unmatched. This CDR3 comprises 14 residues. Germline CDR1 reads DFQATT; CDR2 reads SNEGSKA (reference sequence). In DNA form, the CDR3 reads TGCAGTGCTAGGAGCGGGAGTGGACGAGAGACCCAGTACTTC. Amino acid sequence: CSARSGSGRETQYF.

The CDR3 is CASSLDRAPLSNQPQHF. The CDR3 DNA follows: TGTGCCAGCAGCTTGGACAGGGCCCCGCTTAGCAATCAGCCCCAGCATTTT. The chain employs TRBV5-5 and TRBJ1-5, with D possibly matching TRBD1 (6 bases). Germline V gene lookup returns CDR1 SGHKS and CDR2 YYEKEE (reference sequence). Trimming removed 0 bases at V and 0 bases at J, with 13 bases between. This CDR3 is 17 amino acids long.

This clonotype was detected ten times or more. The chain joins TRBV4-3 to TRBJ1-2; no clear D gene. The CDR3 totals 11 residues. From germline, CDR1 is LGHNA and CDR2 YSLEER. Trimming removed 4 bases at V and 7 bases at J, with 7 bases between. CDR3 sequence reads: CASSRGSGYTF. In DNA form, the CDR3 reads TGCGCCAGCAGCCGCGGAAGTGGCTACACCTTC.

This sequence joins TRBV7-2 and TRBJ1-3, with D unresolved. The CDR3 is made up of 15 amino acids. Trimming stripped 4 bases from V and 0 bases from J, with 10 bases between. CDR1 and CDR2 from the germline V gene are SGHTA and FQGNSA. CDR3 residues: CASSYGLSSGNTIYF. The CDR3 coding sequence is TGTGCCAGCAGCTACGGACTGAGCTCTGGAAACACCATATATTTT.

The rearrangement links TRBV12-3 or TRBV12-4 to TRBJ2-2, with a possible D match to TRBD2 (5 bases). The CDR3 covers 15 residues. V was trimmed by 6 bases and J by 6 bases, leaving 17 bases between them. This chain's CDR3 is CASRGDGLASGELFF. The CDR3 DNA sequence: TGTGCCAGCAGGGGAGACGGGTTAGCTTCCGGGGAGCTGTTTTTT.

This clonotype turned up a few times. The V and J genes are TRBV19 and TRBJ2-1; maybe TRBD2 (5 bases). The germline V and J ends were trimmed by 1 base and 7 bases, with 11 bases remaining between them. This CDR3 contains 14 residues. Germline CDR1 and CDR2: LNHDA and SQIVND (reference sequence). CDR3 DNA: TGTGCCAGTAGTATAGTTCCGGGAAGTAATGAGCAGTTCTTC. This sequence encodes CASSIVPGSNEQFF.

This clonotype was observed many times. CDR3 protein: CATSGGQGPSYEQYF. The CDR3 DNA reads as TGTGCCACCAGCGGGGGACAGGGGCCATCCTACGAGCAGTACTTC. This chain connects TRBV15 to TRBJ2-7, with 10 bases that match TRBD1. With 5 bases clipped from V and 1 base from J, the junction kept 5 bases outside the gene matches. This CDR3 contains 15 residues. Germline values: CDR1 LNHNV, CDR2 YYDKDF (reference sequence).

The rearrangement links TRBV20-1 to TRBJ2-7; TRBD1 agrees at 7 bases. The germline CDR1 and CDR2 sequences are DFQATT and SNEGSKA (reference sequence). V lost 0 bases and J lost 6; bases outside the gene matches: 17. The CDR3 contains 17 residues. Here the CDR3 reads CSARDSGTAWLTSEQYF. For the CDR3, the DNA is TGCAGTGCTAGAGATTCCGGGACAGCTTGGTTGACGAGCGAGCAGTACTTC.

This clonotype was seen more than once but under ten times. The rearrangement links TRBV5-1 to TRBJ2-2; no firm D call. The ends were cut back, 4 bases at V and 1 base at J, with 11 bases in the middle. Germline V gives CDR1 SGHRS, CDR2 YFSETQ. The CDR3 consists of 15 residues. CDR3 amino acids: CASSPVTGNTGELFF. CDR3 coding DNA: TGCGCCAGCAGCCCCGTCACGGGGAACACCGGGGAGCTGTTTTTT.

This clonotype was seen at least ten times. This chain connects TRBV6-1 to TRBJ2-5; 8 nucleotides match TRBD1. V was clipped by 4 bases and J by 11 bases; unmatched bases: 15. The CDR3 is 15 residues long. From germline, CDR1 is MNHNS and CDR2 SASEGT. CDR3 nucleotides: TGTGCCAGCAGTGGCGCACCGGGACAGGCCTACGAACAGTACTTC. Its protein is CASSGAPGQAYEQYF.

The chain combines TRBV5-1 with TRBJ2-7; D is possibly TRBD2 (5 bases). Judging by the DNA end, TRBJ2-5 fits better; the J call may be wrong. The CDR3 covers 14 residues. Germline CDR1 reads SGHRS; CDR2 reads YFSETQ. For the CDR3, the DNA is TGCGCCAGCAGCTTGGATGGGTTAGCGGAGACCCAGTACTTC. It encodes CASSLDGLAETQYF.

With regard to this clonotype: It may be a read error: a sequence one base away is much more abundant. The chain is built from TRBV7-6 and TRBJ2-4, with TRBD1 matching over 7 bases. The CDR3 has 14 residues. Per germline, CDR1 SGHVS and CDR2 FNYEAQ. CDR3 in amino acids: CASSQGVAKNTQYF. DNA for the CDR3: TGTGCCAGCAGTCAGGGGGTAGCCAAAAACACTCAGTACTTC.